This T cell receptor beta chain was documented in a study of T cells in localized non-small cell lung cancer. The protocol was immunoSEQ multiplex PCR, while the TCRdb copy is restricted to in-frame clones and leaves out a portion. The sample yields 25,000 to 30,000 clones, around 92% seen once. From germline, CDR1 is MNHEY and CDR2 SVGAGI. V was pared by 3 bases and J by 6 bases, with 11 bases between. CDR3 length equals 13 residues. The sample here was peripheral blood mononuclear cells, taken before any cancer treatment. This TCR derives from a woman aged 35 to 69 with stage III lung adenocarcinoma. V is TRBV6-5 and J is TRBJ1-2; D is possibly TRBD1 (6 bases). CDR3 nucleotides: TGTGCCAGCAGTTATTCCAGGGGCCATGGCTACACCTTC. Encoded protein: CASSYSRGHGYTF.